Sequencing of this TCR beta chain was carried out in a study of neurological immune-mediated disorders. Study outcomes and limitations: Phylogenetic grouping placed 18 of 34 multiple sclerosis patients' repertoires in one related-CDR3 cluster, a possible signature. For the multiple sclerosis repertoire cluster, an association with any clinical or MRI feature was absent.

The V and J ends lost 5 bases and 2 bases respectively, with 9 bases between them. Germline V gives CDR1 DFQATT, CDR2 SNEGSKA (reference sequence). The CDR3 extends over 12 amino acids. With 10-nucleotide random UMIs included, cDNA was synthesized by 5'RACE. TCRdb redid the calling of the 5' RACE reads with MiXCR, one entry per CDR3 protein. Of under 70,000 distinct CDR3 sequences listed, under 4.5% are singletons. The sample holds many counts of this clonotype. Its target is not known. Libraries used 2 million unsorted PBMCs kept frozen in RNAlater. Input material: PBMCs. The chain combines TRBV20-1 with TRBJ1-2, with D possibly TRBD1 on 5 matching bases. The origin of this receptor is a woman in her twenties or thirties with multiple sclerosis. CDR3: CSAPTENYGYTF. The CDR3, as DNA: TGCAGTGCTCCGACAGAGAACTATGGCTACACCTTC.